The T cell receptor (beta chain) described here comes from a study of blood T cell repertoires in COVID-19. Study-wide background: Specimens from acute and convalescent COVID-19 originated in the United States, Italy and Spain. Sources were T cells, B-cell-depleted T cells, or PBMCs; the material itself was cDNA or gDNA.

The germline CDR1 and CDR2 sequences are SGHTA and FQGTGA. Trimming shortened V by 0 bases and J by 5 bases, and 11 bases separated the two germline ends. CDR3 size: 15 residues. Original processing methods: How many nucleated cells were present was estimated from reference gene primer amplification. Sequencing used immunoSEQ multiplex PCR; TCRdb keeps in-frame clones, though not all of them. For V, J and clone size, that table is used; D and trimming come from the DNA. The table lists tens of thousands of clones, 82% of them singletons. The count of this clone is one. The specimen sequenced was peripheral blood. The genes are TRBV7-3 and TRBJ2-1; possibly TRBD2 for D (6 bases). This clonotype was sampled from a woman of 80 years or more with acute or convalescent COVID-19. The CDR3 nucleotides read TGTGCCAGCAGCTTAACGTTCGGAGGGAACAATGAGCAGTTCTTC. Translation gives CASSLTFGGNNEQFF.